The 23 T cell receptor beta chains reported below all come from one sample, sequenced in a study of OX40 agonist ivuxolimab in advanced cancers. Sequencing was performed with immunoSEQ multiplex PCR; in TCRdb, only in-frame clones are kept and a portion is missing. The sample holds fewer than 45,000 clones, 85% seen once. The starting material was CD4+ or CD8+ T cells sorted from blood, obtained in a trial of the OX40 agonist ivuxolimab. Receptors originate from an adult with an advanced solid tumor such as melanoma, head and neck, liver or kidney cancer.

This chain joins TRBV2 and TRBJ2-1, with 7 positions matching TRBD2. This CDR3 region has 13 residues. CDR1 and CDR2 (germline): SNHLY, FYNNEI. The V gene end was trimmed by 6 bases and the J gene end by 2 bases; junction bases not matched to a gene: 1. The CDR3 DNA reads TGTGCCAGCAGGGGGGGGACCTACAATGAGCAGTTCTTC. Protein sequence: CASRGGTYNEQFF.

The CDR3 reads CASSIEGREGDEQYF. For the CDR3, the DNA is TGTGCCAGTAGTATAGAGGGGCGGGAGGGCGACGAGCAGTACTTC. The genes are TRBV19 and TRBJ2-7; 9 bases map to TRBD2. This CDR3 comprises 15 residues. Germline CDR1 LNHDA, CDR2 SQIVND (reference sequence). V shed 0 bases, J shed 5 bases, and the junction held 5 bases outside the gene matches.

This clone appeared a few times. The chain links TRBV7-9 to TRBJ1-6; D perhaps matches TRBD1 (6 bases). V gave up 5 bases and J gave up 12 bases, with 23 bases separating them. The CDR3 totals 16 residues. Germline CDR1 reads SEHNR; CDR2 reads FQNEAQ (reference sequence). CDR3 in amino acids: CASSPPPGLSGQPLHF. DNA of the CDR3: TGTGCCAGCAGCCCCCCCCCGGGACTCTCGGGACAACCCCTCCACTTT.

The chain links TRBV9 to TRBJ2-3; possibly TRBD1 or TRBD2 for D (5 bases each). Trimming took off 6 bases at V and 4 bases at J, with 18 bases between the two ends. The germline V gene encodes CDR1 SGDLS and CDR2 YYNGEE. The CDR3 has 15 residues. The CDR3 region has the DNA TGTGCCAGCAACCTGAGGGGCGGTAGCGCAGATACGCAGTATTTT. Protein product: CASNLRGGSADTQYF.

This clone has more than one count but fewer than ten. This sequence joins TRBV7-6 and TRBJ1-5; D is unclear. V was pared by 1 base and J by 1 base, with 5 bases between. The germline CDR1 and CDR2 sequences are SGHVS and FNYEAQ. There are 14 residues in the CDR3. CDR3 sequence reads: CASSLGLSNQPQHF. The CDR3 bases are TGTGCCAGCAGCTTAGGGCTGAGCAATCAGCCCCAGCATTTT.

V is TRBV2 and J is TRBJ2-7; 9 positions agree with TRBD1. Germline trimming cut 7 bases from V and 0 bases from J; bases unmatched to any gene: 4. The CDR3 has 14 residues. The germline CDR1 and CDR2 sequences are SNHLY and FYNNEI. The CDR3 spells CASTGQGSSYEQYF. The CDR3 region has the DNA TGTGCCAGCACCGGACAGGGGAGCTCCTACGAGCAGTACTTC.

The V call is TRBV27, the J call TRBJ1-3; D is ambiguous. This CDR3 region has 14 residues. V shed 0 bases and J shed 0 bases, with 3 bases lying between them. Germline lookup yields CDR1 MNHEY and CDR2 SMNVEV (reference sequence). The CDR3 spells CASSLSSSGNTIYF. The CDR3 DNA is TGTGCCAGCAGTTTATCGAGCTCTGGAAACACCATATATTTT.

The V call is TRBV7-6, the J call TRBJ1-2; unclear D gene. This CDR3 spans 13 amino acids. Trimming removed 1 base from V and 4 bases from J, with 7 bases in between. Germline V lookup: CDR1 SGHVS, CDR2 FNYEAQ. CDR3 sequence (DNA): TGTGCCAGCAGCTTAGGGATTCGCTATGGCTACACCTTC. This translates into CASSLGIRYGYTF.

CDR3 amino acids: CSVEDGRVNTEAFF. CDR3 DNA: TGCAGCGTTGAAGATGGGCGCGTGAACACTGAAGCTTTCTTT. This chain connects TRBV29-1 to TRBJ1-1; D remains ambiguous. CDR3 size: 14 residues. Germline V gives CDR1 SQVTM, CDR2 ANQGSEA. Trimming stripped 0 bases from V and 0 bases from J, with 8 bases between.

The gene calls are TRBV7-9 and TRBJ2-7; 7 bases agree with TRBD2. The CDR3 totals 13 residues. The germline CDR1 and CDR2 sequences are SEHNR and FQNEAQ (reference sequence). J lost 1 base, V lost 5 bases, and 2 bases had no gene match. CDR3 DNA sequence: TGTGCCAGCAGCAGGGAGGGTTCCTACGAGCAGTACTTC. Amino acids: CASSREGSYEQYF.

DNA of the CDR3: TGTGCCAGTAGTATCAAAGGGGGGTGGGGCACGGGACCTCTCTTGGTACAGCTCAATCAGCCCCAGCATTTT. It codes for CASSIKGGWGTGPLLVQLNQPQHF. The chain employs TRBV19 and TRBJ1-5, with a possible D match to TRBD1 (6 bases). The CDR3 covers 24 residues. Germline CDR1 reads LNHDA; CDR2 reads SQIVND (reference sequence). The V end lost 3 bases, the J end lost 3 bases, and 39 bases lay between the germline ends.

V gene TRBV5-1 combines with J gene TRBJ2-1; 8 nucleotides line up with TRBD2. The CDR3 has 18 residues. The ends lost 4 bases at V and 0 bases at J; junction bases unmatched: 12. Looked up from germline, CDR1 is SGHRS and CDR2 is YFSETQ. The CDR3: CASSVGPLAGSSYNEQFF. The CDR3 DNA reads as TGCGCCAGCAGCGTCGGGCCCCTAGCGGGTAGCTCCTACAATGAGCAGTTCTTC.

The chain links TRBV19 to TRBJ1-2, with 7 bases identical to TRBD1. Trimming took 4 bases from V and 6 from J; bases not matched to a gene: 5. The CDR3 contains 13 residues. The germline V gene has CDR1 LNHDA and CDR2 SQIVND (reference sequence). The CDR3 DNA sequence: TGTGCCAGTAGTACGACAGGGAGGAATGGCTACACCTTC. This encodes CASSTTGRNGYTF.

The V and J genes are TRBV27 and TRBJ2-1; 13 nucleotides agree with TRBD2. CDR1 and CDR2 from the germline V gene are MNHEY and SMNVEV (reference sequence). Germline trimming cut 5 bases from V and 3 bases from J; bases unmatched to any gene: 4. This CDR3 is built from 16 residues. CDR3 protein: CASSLGLAGRYNEQFF. DNA of the CDR3: TGTGCCAGCAGTCTGGGACTAGCGGGGCGCTACAATGAGCAGTTCTTC.

This chain uses TRBV7-9 with TRBJ2-1, with a weak D call TRBD2 (6 bases). The germline V gene encodes CDR1 SEHNR and CDR2 FQNEAQ (reference sequence). This CDR3 has 15 amino acids. Trimming took off 8 bases at V and 4 bases at J, with 18 bases between the two ends. CDR3 sequence: CASGGRDSYYNEQFF. DNA for the CDR3: TGTGCCAGCGGAGGCCGGGACTCCTATTACAATGAGCAGTTCTTC.

This chain connects TRBV5-1 to TRBJ2-2; D remains ambiguous. With 6 bases removed from V and 5 bases from J, the gap between germline ends came to 11 bases. This CDR3 is built from 13 residues. Per germline, CDR1 SGHRS and CDR2 YFSETQ. CDR3 coding DNA: TGCGCCAGCACCTACTCGTCTACCGGGGAGCTGTTTTTT. As protein: CASTYSSTGELFF.

A word on this clone: This likely stems from a read error, as it lies one base from a far larger clone. The genes are TRBV9 and TRBJ2-7, with TRBD2 identical over 11 bases. The CDR3 is 16 amino acids. CDR1 SGDLS and CDR2 YYNGEE come from the germline V gene. The CDR3 loop reads CAGSGEGLADSYEQYF. The DNA for the CDR3 is TGTGCCGGCAGCGGAGAGGGACTAGCGGACTCCTACGAGCAGTACTTC.

The chain is built from TRBV4-3 and TRBJ1-1; 8 bases are shared with TRBD1. The J segment lost 1 base and the V segment lost 4 bases, leaving 5 bases of the junction unmatched. Germline loops: CDR1 LGHNA, CDR2 YSLEER. This CDR3 has 15 residues. Here the CDR3 DNA reads TGCGCCAGCAGCCTCGGGACAGGAAGGAACACTGAAGCTTTCTTT. This gives the protein CASSLGTGRNTEAFF.

The V and J genes are TRBV9 and TRBJ2-1; TRBD2 might be the D (7 bases). Germline assignment: CDR1 SGDLS and CDR2 YYNGEE. Between the trimmed V and J ends, which lost 2 bases and 5 bases, there was a span of 20 bases. The CDR3 is made up of 17 amino acids. The CDR3 DNA reads TGTGCCAGCAGCGTGTCGAAACAGGGAGGGTCAAACAATGAGCAGTTCTTC. Protein sequence: CASSVSKQGGSNNEQFF.

The rearrangement links TRBV19 to TRBJ2-7; D is unresolved. This CDR3 has 11 residues. Trimming shortened V by 5 bases and J by 3 bases, and 5 bases separated the two germline ends. Per germline, CDR1 LNHDA and CDR2 SQIVND (reference sequence). Written as DNA, the CDR3 is TGTGCCAGTAGTTTTAACTACGAGCAGTACTTC. It yields the protein CASSFNYEQYF.

The gene calls are TRBV6-1 and TRBJ2-3, with unresolved D. This CDR3 contains 14 residues. Trimming stripped 2 bases from V and 0 bases from J, with 6 bases between. Germline V CDR1 and CDR2: MNHNS, SASEGT. The CDR3 coding sequence is TGTGCCAGCAGTGAATCGGGTAGCACAGATACGCAGTATTTT. Translation: CASSESGSTDTQYF.

This chain uses TRBV27 with TRBJ2-1; 9 bases agree with TRBD2. Germline lookup yields CDR1 MNHEY and CDR2 SMNVEV (reference sequence). The CDR3 is 16 amino acids. After removal of 4 bases from V and 2 bases from J, the junction contained 6 bases not matched to a gene. The CDR3 DNA reads TGTGCCAGCAGTTGGTGGCGGGAGGGTCCCTACAATGAGCAGTTCTTC. Encoded protein: CASSWWREGPYNEQFF.

V is TRBV10-3 and J is TRBJ2-7; 8 bases match TRBD2. CDR3 length: 15 residues. Germline V gene lookup returns CDR1 ENHRY and CDR2 SYGVKD. V dropped 5 bases and J dropped 6; count of bases not matched to a gene: 12. The CDR3 spells CAISREGVQPPEQYF. The CDR3 nucleotides are TGTGCCATCAGTCGGGAGGGGGTACAGCCCCCCGAGCAGTACTTC.